The 22 T cell receptor beta chains presented below share a single source sample, sequenced in a study of T cell responses to AZD1222 COVID-19 vaccine. TCRdb keeps only in-frame clones here, not all; method: immunoSEQ multiplex PCR. The sample carries about 130,000 clones, around 90% recorded once. This material consisted of peripheral blood, taken 28 days after the second AZD1222 dose. Source of these receptors: an adult who received the AZD1222 COVID-19 vaccine.

This chain links TRBV7-2 with TRBJ1-5, with a weak D call TRBD1 (5 bases). CDR3 length equals 13 residues. Germline CDR1 SGHTA, CDR2 FQGNSA. V lost 4 bases and J 6 bases, leaving 10 bases between the germline ends. CDR3: CASSSRAFQPQHF. The CDR3 DNA follows: TGTGCCAGCAGCTCCAGGGCTTTTCAGCCCCAGCATTTT.

The chain uses TRBV11-2 and TRBJ2-5; D may correspond to TRBD1 or TRBD2 (5 bases each). Between the trimmed V and J ends, which lost 5 bases and 4 bases, there was a span of 17 bases. CDR1 is SGHAT and CDR2 is FQNNGV in the germline V gene. The CDR3 is 15 residues long. The CDR3 nucleotides read TGTGCCAGCAGCACTGGGGACGCAGGGATAGAGACCCAGTACTTC. Protein: CASSTGDAGIETQYF.

The chain employs TRBV7-2 and TRBJ2-1; D remains ambiguous. This CDR3 is built from 13 residues. Germline assignment: CDR1 SGHTA and CDR2 FQGNSA. Deletions cut 2 bases from V and 5 bases from J, with 7 bases between. The CDR3 nucleotides read TGTGCCAGCAGCTTATGGTCAAACAATGAGCAGTTCTTC. Protein: CASSLWSNNEQFF.

The chain recombines TRBV7-8 with TRBJ1-2; D gene uncertain. V shed 1 base and J shed 1 base, with 16 bases lying between them. Germline CDR1 is SGHVS and CDR2 is FQNEAQ. The CDR3 contains 17 residues. CDR3 residues: CASSLVPEDSYNYGYTF. In nucleotides, the CDR3 is TGTGCCAGCAGCTTAGTCCCGGAGGACTCTTATAACTATGGCTACACCTTC.

This rearrangement joins TRBV12-3 or TRBV12-4 to TRBJ2-7; the D gene could be TRBD1 or TRBD2 (5 bases each). The V end was cut by 7 bases, the J end by 2 bases, with 12 bases between. CDR3 length: 13 amino acids. DNA for the CDR3: TGTGCCAGCACCCGGGAAGGGGCCTACGAGCAGTACTTC. It codes for CASTREGAYEQYF.

As concerns this clone: The identical CDR3 is also encoded by other nucleotide sequences in the sample. The chain joins TRBV2 to TRBJ1-1; 7 positions match TRBD1. The germline CDR1 and CDR2 sequences are SNHLY and FYNNEI. The V gene end was trimmed by 7 bases and the J gene end by 0 bases; junction bases not matched to a gene: 8. The CDR3 runs 15 residues. CDR3 sequence: CASTRQGSMNTEAFF. The CDR3 DNA follows: TGTGCCAGCACGAGACAGGGATCCATGAACACTGAAGCTTTCTTT.

The rearrangement links TRBV7-2 to TRBJ1-6; a possible D gene is TRBD1 (5 bases). Germline V lookup: CDR1 SGHTA, CDR2 FQGNSA. Between the trimmed V and J ends, which lost 2 bases and 10 bases, there was a span of 18 bases. There are 16 residues in the CDR3. CDR3 residues: CASSLRQGGGGSPLHF. The CDR3 DNA follows: TGTGCCAGCAGCTTAAGGCAGGGAGGTGGGGGATCACCCCTCCACTTT.

The chain combines TRBV6-1 with TRBJ2-7; D not certain. Germline V CDR1 and CDR2: MNHNS, SASEGT. The CDR3 sequence is 11 residues long. Deletions cut 2 bases from V and 4 bases from J, with 3 bases between. The DNA for the CDR3 is TGTGCCAGCAGTGAAAGGTACGAGCAGTACTTC. It encodes CASSERYEQYF.

This clone has a single count. The rearrangement links TRBV30 to TRBJ1-2, with a possible D match to TRBD1 (5 bases). CDR1 and CDR2 from the germline V gene are GTSNPN and SVGIG (reference sequence). This CDR3 contains 11 residues. The V gene lost 3 bases and the J gene lost 10 bases, with 12 bases spanning the gap. CDR3 DNA: TGTGCCTGGAGCCGAGGGACTATCTACACCTTC. Its protein product is CAWSRGTIYTF. Complete variable domain (other parts from reference TRBV30 and TRBJ1-2): SQTIHQWPATLVQPVGSPLSLECTVEGTSNPNLYWYRQAAGRGLQLLFYSVGIGQISSEVPQNLSASRPQDRQFILSSKKLLLSDSGFYLCAWSRGTIYTFGSGTRLTVV.

The rearrangement uses TRBV9 and TRBJ2-3; TRBD2 agrees at 12 bases. The CDR3 is 18 residues long. The V and J ends lost 2 bases and 1 base, in that order; junction bases with no gene match: 8. CDR1 SGDLS and CDR2 YYNGEE come from the germline V gene. The CDR3 region is CASSVLAGGLMGTDTQYF. CDR3 DNA: TGTGCCAGCAGCGTCCTAGCGGGGGGGCTAATGGGCACAGATACGCAGTATTTT.

The chain joins TRBV7-2 to TRBJ1-6, with D possibly being TRBD1 (5 bases). V lost 5 bases and J lost 7, with 15 bases in between. This CDR3 comprises 15 residues. The germline V gene encodes CDR1 SGHTA and CDR2 FQGNSA. The CDR3 loop is CASSLLTATNSPLHF. In DNA form, the CDR3 reads TGTGCCAGCAGCCTCTTGACAGCTACCAATTCACCCCTCCACTTT.

The DNA for the CDR3 is TGTGCCAGCAGCTTAGGAATGGCAGGGCGAAACTCCTACAATGAGCAGTTCTTC. This gives the protein CASSLGMAGRNSYNEQFF. V usage is TRBV7-2 and J usage is TRBJ2-1; D perhaps matches TRBD1 (5 bases). The V gene lost 1 base and the J gene lost 0 bases, with 16 bases spanning the gap. CDR3 length: 18 residues. The germline CDR1 and CDR2 sequences are SGHTA and FQGNSA.

J is TRBJ1-5 and V is TRBV30, with 7 nucleotides matching TRBD1. The CDR3 spans 13 residues. Unmatched junction bases numbered 2, after V lost 3 bases and J lost 3 bases. Per germline, CDR1 GTSNPN and CDR2 SVGIG (reference sequence). The CDR3 protein is CAWRTGNNQPQHF. For the CDR3, the DNA is TGTGCCTGGAGGACAGGGAACAATCAGCCCCAGCATTTT.

The genes are TRBV12-5 and TRBJ1-5; D uncertain. This CDR3 is 12 amino acids long. V shed 6 bases and J shed 6 bases, with 9 bases lying between them. CDR1 is LGHNT and CDR2 is FRNRAP in the germline V gene. The CDR3 loop reads CASGPGSQPQHF. In DNA, the CDR3 is TGTGCTAGTGGGCCCGGGAGTCAGCCCCAGCATTTT.

The genes are TRBV28 and TRBJ2-1; 7 nucleotides line up with TRBD1. Trimming cost V 3 bases and J 7 bases; bases outside gene matches: 3. The CDR3 consists of 13 residues. Germline V lookup: CDR1 MDHEN, CDR2 SYDVKM. CDR3: CASSFYRGNEQFF. As DNA, the CDR3 is TGTGCCAGCAGTTTTTACAGGGGAAATGAGCAGTTCTTC.

Only one count was recorded for this clone. The gene calls are TRBV6-6 and TRBJ1-1; D not certain. Between the trimmed V and J ends, which lost 5 bases and 1 base, there was a span of 8 bases. Germline values: CDR1 MNHNY, CDR2 SVGAGI (reference sequence). The CDR3 runs to 13 residues. The CDR3 nucleotides are TGTGCCAGCAGTATGACCGAGAACACTGAAGCTTTCTTT. Its translation: CASSMTENTEAFF.

The chain has TRBV19 and TRBJ2-2; D perhaps matches TRBD2 (6 bases). From germline, CDR1 is LNHDA and CDR2 SQIVND (reference sequence). V was clipped by 8 bases and J by 1 base, with 17 bases between them. The CDR3 is made up of 16 amino acids. As DNA, the CDR3 is TGTGCCAGTTCCCCCAATGGCGGGGTGAACACCGGGGAGCTGTTTTTT. This codes for CASSPNGGVNTGELFF. The variable domain in full, completed from reference TRBV19 and TRBJ2-2, reads DGGITQSPKYLFRKEGQNVTLSCEQNLNHDAMYWYRQDPGQGLRLIYYSQIVNDFQKGDIAEGYSVSREKKESFPLTVTSAQKNPTAFYLCASSPNGGVNTGELFFGEGSRLTVL.

The V gene is TRBV27, the J gene TRBJ2-1; possible D gene TRBD1, 6 bases. This CDR3 has 13 residues. Trimming removed 5 bases from V and 6 bases from J, with 11 bases in between. The germline V gene has CDR1 MNHEY and CDR2 SMNVEV (reference sequence). Here the CDR3 DNA reads TGTGCCAGCAGTCCCCCGGACAGCAATGAGCAGTTCTTC. Its protein is CASSPPDSNEQFF.

Only one count was recorded for this clone. In nucleotides, the CDR3 is TGTGCCAGCAAATTCGGGACAGGGGAAATTGCCTCTGGAAACACCATATATTTT. Translating gives CASKFGTGEIASGNTIYF. The gene calls are TRBV19 and TRBJ1-3, with TRBD1 matching over 10 bases. The CDR3 has 18 residues. Germline-derived CDR1 and CDR2 are LNHDA and SQIVND (reference sequence). V lost 9 bases to trimming and J lost 0 bases; unmatched junction nucleotides: 14.

This clone was detected a few times. J is TRBJ1-5 and V is TRBV20-1, with D uncertain. V lost 8 bases and J 4 bases, leaving 3 bases between the germline ends. CDR3 size: 9 residues. Germline-derived CDR1 and CDR2 are DFQATT and SNEGSKA (reference sequence). The DNA for the CDR3 is TGCAGTATGAATCAGCCCCAGCATTTT. Protein product: CSMNQPQHF.

The genes are TRBV7-2 and TRBJ1-6; 9 bases map to TRBD1. The length of the CDR3 is 15 residues. Germline assignment: CDR1 SGHTA and CDR2 FQGNSA. Losses at the gene ends were 4 bases for V and 7 bases for J; bases not matched to a gene: 5. In DNA form, the CDR3 reads TGTGCCAGCAGCTCCCAGACAGGGGGGAATTCACCCCTCCACTTT. Translation: CASSSQTGGNSPLHF.

This sequence joins TRBV18 and TRBJ1-1, with no clear D. Trimming cost V 4 bases and J 1 base, with 10 bases left between them. The CDR3 sequence is 14 residues long. Germline-derived CDR1 and CDR2 are KGHSH and LQKENI. The CDR3 sequence is CASSLGRWNTEAFF. Written as DNA, the CDR3 is TGTGCCAGCTCACTAGGACGGTGGAACACTGAAGCTTTCTTT.